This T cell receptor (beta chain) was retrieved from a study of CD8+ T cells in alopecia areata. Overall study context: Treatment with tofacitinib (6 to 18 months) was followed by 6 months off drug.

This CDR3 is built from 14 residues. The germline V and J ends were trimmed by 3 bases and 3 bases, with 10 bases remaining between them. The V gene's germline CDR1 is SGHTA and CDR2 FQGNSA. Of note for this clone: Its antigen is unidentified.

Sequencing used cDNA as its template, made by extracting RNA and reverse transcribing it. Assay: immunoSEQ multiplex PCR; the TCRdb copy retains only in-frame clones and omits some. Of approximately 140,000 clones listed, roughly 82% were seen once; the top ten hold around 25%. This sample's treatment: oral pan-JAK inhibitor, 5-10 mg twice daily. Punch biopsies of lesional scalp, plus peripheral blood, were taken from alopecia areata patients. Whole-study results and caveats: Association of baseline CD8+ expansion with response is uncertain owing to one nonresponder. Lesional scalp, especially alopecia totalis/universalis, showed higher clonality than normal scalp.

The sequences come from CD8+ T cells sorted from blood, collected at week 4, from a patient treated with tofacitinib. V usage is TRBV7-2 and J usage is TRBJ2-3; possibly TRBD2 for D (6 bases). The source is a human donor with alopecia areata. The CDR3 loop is CASSFTSQTDTQYF. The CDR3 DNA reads TGTGCCAGCAGCTTTACTAGCCAGACAGATACGCAGTATTTT. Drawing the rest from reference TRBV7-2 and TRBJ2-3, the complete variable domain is GAGVSQSPSNKVTEKGKDVELRCDPISGHTALYWYRQSLGQGLEFLIYFQGNSAPDKSGLPSDRFSAERTGGSVSTLTIQRTQQEDSAVYLCASSFTSQTDTQYFGPGTRLTVL.